The 16 T cell receptor beta chains given below trace back to one sample, sequenced in a study of low-dose radiotherapy and immunotherapy resistance in tumors. Both TCRalpha and TCRbeta chains were reverse transcribed with V-gene-specific primers. The TCRs were subjected to amplification over approximately 19 PCR cycles employing a constant-region primer in conjunction with a V-primer adapter. TCRdb re-analysed the reads in MiXCR, keeping a single row per CDR3 protein. The table has 100,000 or so distinct CDR3 sequences, 9.4% seen once. Time point in this sample: before trial treatment. The sample here was PBMCs, taken before treatment. The source is a male donor with prostate cancer.

This clonotype came up many times. V usage is TRBV4-3 and J usage is TRBJ2-1; 12 nucleotides agree with TRBD2. V dropped 0 bases and J dropped 10; count of bases not matched to a gene: 7. The germline V gene has CDR1 LGHNA and CDR2 YSLEER. The CDR3 has 16 residues. CDR3 nucleotides: TGCGCCAGCAGCCAAGAACGGACTAGCGGGATTGGGGAGCAGTTCTTC. Translation: CASSQERTSGIGEQFF.

The CDR3 DNA reads as TGCGCCAGCAGCTACTGGGACAGCCAAGAGACCCAGTACTTC. This sequence encodes CASSYWDSQETQYF. This rearrangement joins TRBV5-1 to TRBJ2-5, with 7 positions matching TRBD1. Unmatched junction bases numbered 3, after V lost 3 bases and J lost 1 base. Germline CDR1 is SGHRS and CDR2 is YFSETQ. CDR3 length equals 14 residues.

This clonotype was seen only a few times. The chain has TRBV5-1 and TRBJ2-1, with 11 bases fitting TRBD2. The CDR3 spans 16 residues. Germline V gene lookup returns CDR1 SGHRS and CDR2 YFSETQ. Trimming cost V 4 bases and J 7 bases; bases outside gene matches: 10. The CDR3 DNA follows: TGCGCCAGCAGCCCCGGGACTAGCGGAGAGGGGAATGAGCAGTTCTTC. Protein product: CASSPGTSGEGNEQFF.

This clonotype was counted ten times or more. The chain uses TRBV29-1 and TRBJ2-3, with 7 nucleotides matching TRBD2. The CDR3 is 13 amino acids. Trimming at V came to 7 bases and at J to 4 bases, leaving 8 bases not matched to a gene. CDR1 and CDR2 (germline): SQVTM, ANQGSEA. This CDR3 reads CSARAGRADTQYF. CDR3 DNA sequence: TGCAGCGCCAGAGCGGGGAGGGCAGATACGCAGTATTTT.

This clonotype occurred many times. The rearrangement links TRBV12-3 or TRBV12-4 to TRBJ2-1, with 9 bases fitting TRBD1. This CDR3 has 14 residues. V lost 8 bases, J lost 4 bases, and 6 bases stayed unmatched. CDR3 residues: CASVRDREYNEQFF. The CDR3 bases are TGTGCCAGCGTCCGGGACAGGGAATACAATGAGCAGTTCTTC.

This clonotype was recorded at least ten times. This sequence joins TRBV6-6 and TRBJ2-7; D call uncertain. Germline V lookup: CDR1 MNHNY, CDR2 SVGAGI (reference sequence). V was clipped by 2 bases and J by 2 bases, with 19 bases between them. This CDR3 is 17 amino acids long. The CDR3 is CASSYRTAGSKAYEQYF. CDR3 sequence (DNA): TGTGCCAGCAGTTACCGCACGGCCGGGTCGAAAGCCTACGAGCAGTACTTC.

This clonotype was detected many times. CDR3 amino acids: CASSLKAGEAFF. The CDR3 nucleotides are TGTGCCAGCAGTTTAAAGGCGGGTGAAGCTTTCTTT. This rearrangement joins TRBV12-3 or TRBV12-4 to TRBJ1-1, with D unresolved. This CDR3 contains 12 residues. V lost 2 bases, J lost 7 bases, and 8 bases lay in between.

The sample holds many counts of this clonotype. The rearrangement uses TRBV25-1 and TRBJ2-1; the match to TRBD2 covers 7 bases. With 4 bases clipped from V and 7 bases from J, the junction kept 7 bases outside the gene matches. The CDR3 spans 14 residues. Per the germline V gene, CDR1 is MGHDK and CDR2 is SYGVNS. The CDR3 reads CASSGRETGNEQFF. In DNA form, the CDR3 reads TGTGCCAGCAGTGGGCGGGAGACGGGGAATGAGCAGTTCTTC.

In its sample, this clonotype was seen a few times. The chain is built from TRBV12-3 or TRBV12-4 and TRBJ1-5, with a weak D call TRBD1 (5 bases). The CDR3 spans 13 residues. The ends were cut back, 8 bases at V and 3 bases at J, with 11 bases in the middle. The CDR3 reads CASSAGTNQPQHF. CDR3 nucleotide sequence: TGTGCCAGCTCTGCCGGGACCAATCAGCCCCAGCATTTT.

There are many counts of this clonotype. J is TRBJ2-1 and V is TRBV3-1, with D perhaps TRBD2 (6 bases). The V gene lost 4 bases and the J gene lost 9 bases, with 13 bases spanning the gap. CDR3 size: 13 residues. The V gene's germline CDR1 is LGHDT and CDR2 YNNKEL (reference sequence). The CDR3 loop is CASSPDQRVEQFF. In nucleotides, the CDR3 is TGTGCCAGCAGCCCCGATCAGCGGGTTGAGCAGTTCTTC.

The rearrangement joins TRBV27 to TRBJ2-3, with 7 bases fitting TRBD1. CDR1 MNHEY and CDR2 SMNVEV come from the germline V gene (reference sequence). There are 13 residues in the CDR3. The V gene end was trimmed by 7 bases and the J gene end by 5 bases; junction bases not matched to a gene: 6. The CDR3 DNA follows: TGTGCCAGCAAGGGGGCTCGCAGAGATACGCAGTATTTT. Amino acid sequence: CASKGARRDTQYF.

In this sample, this clonotype turned up many times. The rearrangement links TRBV12-3 or TRBV12-4 to TRBJ2-6; D possibly corresponds to TRBD2 (5 bases). This CDR3 has 17 residues. V was trimmed by 6 bases and J by 0 bases, leaving 15 bases between them. CDR3 protein: CASSRGRGDSGANVLTF. For the CDR3, the DNA is TGTGCCAGCAGCCGTGGACGGGGAGACTCTGGGGCCAACGTCCTGACTTTC.

This clonotype appeared many times. Written as DNA, the CDR3 is TGTGCCAGCAGCTCCAGCGGGAGAGACAATGAGCAGTTCTTC. Encoded protein: CASSSSGRDNEQFF. The chain carries TRBV6-5 and TRBJ2-1; 8 bases fit TRBD2. Germline V gives CDR1 MNHEY, CDR2 SVGAGI. Unmatched junction bases numbered 6, after V lost 6 bases and J lost 5 bases. CDR3 length equals 14 residues.

This clonotype came up many times. The chain is built from TRBV6-5 and TRBJ1-5, with 9 bases lining up with TRBD1. The CDR3 has 15 residues. Per the germline V gene, CDR1 is MNHEY and CDR2 is SVGAGI. J lost 5 bases, V lost 6 bases, and 8 bases had no gene match. The CDR3 DNA follows: TGTGCCAGCAGGTCCACCGGGACAGGGTATCAGCCCCAGCATTTT. Its translation is CASRSTGTGYQPQHF.

This clonotype was recorded many times. This chain uses TRBV5-1 with TRBJ2-2; TRBD1 aligns across 9 bases. Per the germline V gene, CDR1 is SGHRS and CDR2 is YFSETQ. This CDR3 comprises 15 residues. Trimming took 0 bases from V and 6 from J; bases not matched to a gene: 3. CDR3: CASSLAGTGSGELFF. The CDR3 DNA follows: TGCGCCAGCAGCTTGGCCGGGACAGGGTCCGGGGAGCTGTTTTTT.

This clonotype was recorded at least ten times. CDR3 sequence reads: CASRLAGTADTQYF. Here the CDR3 DNA reads TGTGCAAGTCGCTTAGCCGGGACGGCAGATACGCAGTATTTT. The chain combines TRBV12-2 with TRBJ2-3; whether TRBD1, the table's D call, matches the DNA was not checked. TRBV12-2 is deemed a pseudogene. This CDR3 spans 14 amino acids.